Below are 25 T cell receptor beta chains sequenced from a single sample in a study of shared clonotypes between healthy human individuals. Produced via immunoSEQ multiplex PCR; TCRdb's table is partial and in-frame only. The sample lists fewer than 850,000 clones; around 72% were seen once. Material: memory CD4+ T cells sorted from blood. Subset in this sample: CD45RA-negative fraction. These receptors originate from a woman aged 30 to 39 in good health.

In its sample, this clone was seen a few times. V usage is TRBV9 and J usage is TRBJ2-1; 7 positions agree with TRBD2. CDR1 is SGDLS, CDR2 YYNGEE, per germline. V shed 0 bases and J 7 bases; nucleotides not matched to a gene: 10. There are 16 residues in the CDR3. Here the CDR3 DNA reads TGTGCCAGCAGCGTAGGTTCCCCCGCGGGAGATAATGAGCAGTTCTTC. It codes for CASSVGSPAGDNEQFF.

CDR3 DNA: TGTGCCAGCAGCTTAGGACTGGGCAATCAGCCCCAGCATTTT. It translates to CASSLGLGNQPQHF. The chain recombines TRBV7-6 with TRBJ1-5, with D unclear. Trimming removed 1 base from V and 2 bases from J, with 6 bases in between. CDR3 size: 14 residues. Per germline, CDR1 SGHVS and CDR2 FNYEAQ.

This clone was seen a single time. The rearrangement joins TRBV2 to TRBJ2-3; TRBD2 might be the D (7 bases). CDR1 is SNHLY and CDR2 is FYNNEI in the germline V gene. The CDR3 has 14 residues. The ends were cut back, 6 bases at V and 4 bases at J, with 14 bases in the middle. This chain's CDR3 is CASRGGGAADTQYF. The CDR3 DNA sequence: TGTGCCAGCAGGGGAGGGGGTGCGGCAGATACGCAGTATTTT.

Only a few counts were recorded for this clone. This chain uses TRBV19 with TRBJ1-4; 9 bases line up with TRBD1. CDR1 LNHDA and CDR2 SQIVND come from the germline V gene (reference sequence). The CDR3 contains 14 residues. V lost 5 bases to trimming and J lost 8 bases; unmatched junction nucleotides: 6. CDR3 loop: CASSPLTGGEKLFF. The CDR3 DNA sequence: TGTGCCAGTAGTCCCCTGACAGGGGGAGAAAAACTGTTTTTT.

This clone was detected a few times. The chain couples TRBV15 to TRBJ2-4; D gene ambiguous. The V gene's germline CDR1 is LNHNV and CDR2 YYDKDF (reference sequence). This CDR3 comprises 16 residues. Trimming removed 3 bases at V and 1 base at J, with 13 bases between. CDR3 coding DNA: TGTGCCACCAGCAGCCCCCGTGGCAGGGCCAAAAACATTCAGTACTTC. This gives the protein CATSSPRGRAKNIQYF.

This clone has only a few counts. The rearrangement uses TRBV5-1 and TRBJ2-2; no firm D call. Trimming removed 4 bases at V and 4 bases at J, with 17 bases between. The CDR3 consists of 16 residues. Germline V gene data show CDR1 as SGHRS and CDR2 as YFSETQ. The CDR3 region is CASSPTPEFSTGELFF. Here the CDR3 DNA reads TGCGCCAGCAGCCCCACTCCCGAGTTTTCCACCGGGGAGCTGTTTTTT.

The rearrangement links TRBV30 to TRBJ1-6, with D possibly matching TRBD1 (6 bases). The germline gives CDR1 GTSNPN, CDR2 SVGIG (reference sequence). Trimming took 0 bases from V and 0 from J, leaving 12 bases between them. The CDR3 loop spans 17 amino acids. The CDR3 spells CAWSVWDTSSYNSPLHF. The DNA of the CDR3 is TGTGCCTGGAGTGTGTGGGACACCAGCTCCTATAATTCACCCCTCCACTTT.

The CDR3 DNA reads as TGTGCCTGGAGTCCCCCCGGGTATCAAAACAATGAGCAGTTCTTC. It is translated as CAWSPPGYQNNEQFF. This chain uses TRBV30 with TRBJ2-1; D gene unclear. Germline assignment: CDR1 GTSNPN and CDR2 SVGIG (reference sequence). Trimming took 2 bases from V and 5 from J, leaving 16 bases between them. The CDR3 spans 15 residues. Variable domain in full (rest from reference TRBV30 and TRBJ2-1): SQTIHQWPATLVQPVGSPLSLECTVEGTSNPNLYWYRQAAGRGLQLLFYSVGIGQISSEVPQNLSASRPQDRQFILSSKKLLLSDSGFYLCAWSPPGYQNNEQFFGPGTRLTVL.

The rearrangement joins TRBV28 to TRBJ2-7, with a weak D call TRBD1 (6 bases). Trimming pared 6 bases from V and 7 bases from J, leaving 19 bases between. Germline V CDR1 and CDR2: MDHEN, SYDVKM. This CDR3 contains 14 residues. The CDR3 sequence: CASRHPTGSGEQYF. The CDR3 DNA follows: TGTGCCAGCAGACACCCAACAGGGTCTGGAGAGCAGTACTTC.

This clone was observed a few times. V gene TRBV28 combines with J gene TRBJ2-3; 8 bases are a match to TRBD1. V was pared by 5 bases and J by 7 bases, with 11 bases of the junction left unmatched. Germline V gene data show CDR1 as MDHEN and CDR2 as SYDVKM. The CDR3 is 15 residues long. The CDR3 spells CASSTPGTGSHTQYF. CDR3 coding DNA: TGTGCCAGCAGTACCCCCGGGACAGGTTCGCATACGCAGTATTTT.

This chain uses TRBV18 with TRBJ2-3; 7 bases match TRBD2. Per germline, CDR1 KGHSH and CDR2 LQKENI. Trimming at V came to 5 bases and at J to 5 bases, leaving 10 bases not matched to a gene. This CDR3 contains 15 residues. CDR3 sequence: CASSSSAGLGDTQYF. The CDR3 nucleotides read TGTGCCAGCTCATCCTCAGCGGGACTGGGAGATACGCAGTATTTT.

The CDR3 nucleotides read TGCAGTGCTAGGAGTATGGACAGCCAGTATTTT. As protein: CSARSMDSQYF. This sequence joins TRBV20-1 and TRBJ2-3; a possible D gene is TRBD1 (6 bases). The CDR3 consists of 11 residues. V was shortened by 3 bases and J by 12 bases, with 13 bases between the two germline ends. Germline V gene sequence: CDR1 DFQATT, CDR2 SNEGSKA (reference sequence).

The rearrangement joins TRBV7-2 to TRBJ1-1; the D is unclear. The V gene lost 5 bases and the J gene lost 8 bases, with 12 bases spanning the gap. This CDR3 comprises 12 residues. CDR1 is SGHTA, CDR2 FQGNSA, per germline. Here the CDR3 DNA reads TGTGCCAGCAGCCTGGACCCCTTGGAAGCTTTCTTT. It is translated as CASSLDPLEAFF.

The V and J genes are TRBV5-6 and TRBJ2-5, with a tentative D call TRBD2 (6 bases). The V end was cut by 4 bases, the J end by 5 bases, with 6 bases between. This CDR3 is 11 amino acids long. In germline, CDR1 is SGHDT, CDR2 YYEEEE. CDR3 in DNA: TGTGCCAGCAGCCGGGGGGAGACCCAGTACTTC. This gives the protein CASSRGETQYF.

This sequence joins TRBV7-3 and TRBJ2-2, with unresolved D. CDR1 is SGHTA, CDR2 FQGTGA, per germline. The CDR3 has 13 residues. V lost 4 bases and J lost 0, with 3 bases in between. CDR3 coding DNA: TGTGCCAGCAGCTATACGAACACCGGGGAGCTGTTTTTT. Amino acid sequence: CASSYTNTGELFF.

V gene TRBV18 combines with J gene TRBJ2-3; D is perhaps TRBD1 (6 bases). CDR3 length: 14 amino acids. The germline V gene has CDR1 KGHSH and CDR2 LQKENI. Trimming took 4 bases from V and 5 from J, leaving 13 bases between them. CDR3 DNA: TGTGCCAGCTCACGGGAGACAGGCCGAGATACGCAGTATTTT. Amino acids: CASSRETGRDTQYF. Full variable domain (outside the CDR3, taken from reference TRBV18 and TRBJ2-3): NAGVMQNPRHLVRRRGQEARLRCSPMKGHSHVYWYRQLPEEGLKFMVYLQKENIIDESGMPKERFSAEFPKEGPSILRIQQVVRGDSAAYFCASSRETGRDTQYFGPGTRLTVL.

V is TRBV6-5 and J is TRBJ2-5; TRBD1 is a possible D gene (5 bases). The germline CDR1 and CDR2 sequences are MNHEY and SVGAGI. V gave up 6 bases and J gave up 0 bases, with 14 bases separating them. The CDR3 sequence is 15 residues long. The CDR3 DNA is TGTGCCAGCAGCTCCACGAAGGGGAACCAAGAGACCCAGTACTTC. Translation gives CASSSTKGNQETQYF.

V is TRBV6-1 and J is TRBJ2-5; D is undetermined. Germline V gene sequence: CDR1 MNHNS, CDR2 SASEGT. Trimming removed 1 base from V and 1 base from J, with 13 bases in between. CDR3 size: 16 residues. CDR3 residues: CASSEVGRTFQETQYF. The CDR3 DNA reads as TGTGCCAGCAGTGAAGTGGGCCGGACCTTCCAAGAGACCCAGTACTTC.

This clone was seen ten or more times. Other DNA sequences in this specimen translate into the identical CDR3. This chain connects TRBV7-9 to TRBJ2-7, with 7 nucleotides matching TRBD1. V dropped 2 bases and J dropped 5; count of bases not matched to a gene: 12. The CDR3 is 16 amino acids. Germline V lookup: CDR1 SEHNR, CDR2 FQNEAQ (reference sequence). CDR3 in DNA: TGTGCCAGCAGCTTACCGGTGACGAGGGGGCGGCACGAGCAGTACTTC. It specifies CASSLPVTRGRHEQYF. Based on the CDR3 plus reference TRBV7-9 and TRBJ2-7, the full variable domain is DTGVSQNPRHKITKRGQNVTFRCDPISEHNRLYWYRQTLGQGPEFLTYFQNEAQLEKSRLLSDRFSAERPKGSFSTLEIQRTEQGDSAMYLCASSLPVTRGRHEQYFGPGTRLTVT.

The J gene is TRBJ1-5, the V gene TRBV7-9; D is unresolved. With 1 base removed from V and 12 bases from J, the gap between germline ends came to 16 bases. The germline V gene has CDR1 SEHNR and CDR2 FQNEAQ (reference sequence). The CDR3 is 14 amino acids. CDR3 bases: TGTGCCAGCAGCTTAGTAGGGCCTCCCCGTAGCCAGCATTTT. It specifies CASSLVGPPRSQHF.

V is TRBV6-5 and J is TRBJ2-7; 7 bases are a match to TRBD1. CDR1 MNHEY and CDR2 SVGAGI come from the germline V gene. The CDR3 is 14 residues long. After removal of 6 bases from V and 3 bases from J, the junction contained 8 bases not matched to a gene. CDR3 residues: CASRTETGNYEQYF. CDR3 coding DNA: TGTGCCAGCAGGACCGAGACAGGGAACTACGAGCAGTACTTC.

The chain joins TRBV6-5 to TRBJ2-2, with D perhaps TRBD2 (6 bases). Germline V gene lookup returns CDR1 MNHEY and CDR2 SVGAGI. CDR3 length: 15 residues. V was pared by 6 bases and J by 5 bases, with 16 bases between. DNA for the CDR3: TGTGCCAGCAGCGGGCGACTAGGTCTGACCGGGGAGCTGTTTTTT. Encoded protein: CASSGRLGLTGELFF.

The V gene is TRBV29-1, the J gene TRBJ1-2, with 8 bases aligning to TRBD1. J gave up 4 bases and V 5 bases, and 0 bases lay outside the gene matches. Germline V gene lookup returns CDR1 SQVTM and CDR2 ANQGSEA. This CDR3 has 11 residues. CDR3 nucleotides: TGCAGCGTTACAGGGGGCTATGGCTACACCTTC. It specifies CSVTGGYGYTF.

The rearrangement uses TRBV19 and TRBJ1-1; D might be TRBD1 (5 bases). Germline V gene lookup returns CDR1 LNHDA and CDR2 SQIVND (reference sequence). The CDR3 runs to 14 residues. V shed 4 bases and J shed 6 bases, with 15 bases lying between them. This chain's CDR3 is CASSTGEGRPEAFF. CDR3 nucleotide sequence: TGTGCCAGTAGTACCGGGGAGGGGCGACCTGAAGCTTTCTTT.

The chain is built from TRBV2 and TRBJ2-6; 10 bases match TRBD1. The CDR3 is 18 residues long. From germline, CDR1 is SNHLY and CDR2 FYNNEI. V was pared by 7 bases and J by 4 bases, with 13 bases of the junction left unmatched. CDR3 DNA sequence: TGTGCCAGCAAGGGACAGGGGTCCTGGTATGCAGGGGCCAACGTCCTGACTTTC. As protein: CASKGQGSWYAGANVLTF.